This T cell receptor (beta chain) was profiled in a study of T cell changes during pregnancy in multiple sclerosis (dated by TCRdb to the late 2010s). Background on the whole study: In women with multiple sclerosis, the researchers looked at how the T cell repertoire shifted as pregnancy progressed.

For this clone: Its recognized antigen is unknown. No per-base quality is available; no much larger clone lies one base away. Other DNA sequences from this sample encode an identical CDR3 as well.

Libraries were built with the immunoSEQ multiplex PCR assay. The source is immuneACCESS, and TCRdb retained only in-frame sequences with V and J called. Part of the clones is not carried over; for the studies checked, unresolved V genes explain less than half of this, and the remainder is unexplained. In all, the sample holds tens of thousands of clones, and almost 95% of those were seen once. The top ten constitute approximately 2.2% of the sample. The sequence was collected from a female donor with multiple sclerosis, enrolled in a pregnancy study. The input for sequencing was peripheral blood, taken after pregnancy.

The sequence in DNA is TGTGCCAGCAGCTTGGGTCTAGCGGCAGATACGCAGTATTTT. This encodes CASSLGLAADTQYF. The chain employs TRBV5-4 and TRBJ2-3; 7 central nucleotides agree with TRBD2. The CDR3 runs 14 residues from the cysteine to the phenylalanine. Only CDR3 DNA remains: 42 bases, in frame from the first base. Unmatched junction bases come to 2, with V trimmed by 0 bases and J by 4 bases. CDR1 and CDR2 are drawn from the germline V gene (reference sequence): SGHNT, YYREEE. Supplemented by the reference TRBV5-4 and TRBJ2-3 proteins around the CDR3, the complete variable domain is ETGVTQSPTHLIKTRGQQVTLRCSSQSGHNTVSWYQQALGQGPQFIFQYYREEENGRGNFPPRFSGLQFPNYSSELNVNALELDDSALYLCASSLGLAADTQYFGPGTRLTVL.